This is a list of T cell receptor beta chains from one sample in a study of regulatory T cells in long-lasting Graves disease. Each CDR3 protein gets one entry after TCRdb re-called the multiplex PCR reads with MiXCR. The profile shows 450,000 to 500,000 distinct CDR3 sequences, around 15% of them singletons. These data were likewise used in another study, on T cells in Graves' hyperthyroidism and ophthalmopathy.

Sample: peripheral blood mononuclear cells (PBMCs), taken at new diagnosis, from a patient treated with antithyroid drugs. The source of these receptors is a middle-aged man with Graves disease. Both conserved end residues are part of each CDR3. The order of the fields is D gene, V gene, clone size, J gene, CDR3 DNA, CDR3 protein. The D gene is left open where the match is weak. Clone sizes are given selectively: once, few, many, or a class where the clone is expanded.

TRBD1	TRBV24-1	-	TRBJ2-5	TGTGCCACCAGTGACTTCCGGACAGGGTGGGAGACCCAGTACTTC	CATSDFRTGWETQYF
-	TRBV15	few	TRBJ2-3	TGTGCCACCAGCAAACGAGCCGATACGCAGTATTTT	CATSKRADTQYF
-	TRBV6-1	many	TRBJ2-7	TGTGCCAGCTGCTATAGGGACTTTCGGGACGATACCTACGAGCAGTACTTC	CASCYRDFRDDTYEQYF
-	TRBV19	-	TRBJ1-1	TGTGTCAGCATCACCACGGGACGGCTCAACACTGAAGCTTTCTTT	CVSITTGRLNTEAFF
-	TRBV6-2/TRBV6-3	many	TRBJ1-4	TGTGCCAGCAGTTATGAGTCCCCGGAGTGGGAAAAACTGTTTTTT	CASSYESPEWEKLFF
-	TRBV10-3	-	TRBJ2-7	TGTGCCATTACTGCGACTGGGAGCTCCTACGAGCAGTACTTC	CAITATGSSYEQYF
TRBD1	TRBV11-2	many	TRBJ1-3	TGTGCCAGCAGCTTTGAGACAGGGCCCCTCCACTCTGGAAACACCATATATTTT	CASSFETGPLHSGNTIYF
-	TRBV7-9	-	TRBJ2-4	TGTGCCAGCAGCTTAAATGGCGGGAAAGCCAAAAACATTCAGTACTTC	CASSLNGGKAKNIQYF
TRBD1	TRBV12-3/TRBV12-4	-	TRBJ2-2	TGTGCCAGCGGGAGGGACAGGGCGGCCAGGGAGCTGTTTTTT	CASGRDRAARELFF
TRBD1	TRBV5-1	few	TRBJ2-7	TGCGCCAGCAGCTTGGGGCCGGGACAGTCCTACGAGCAGTACTTC	CASSLGPGQSYEQYF
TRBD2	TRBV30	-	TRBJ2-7	TGTGCCTGGAGACAGACGACTAGCGGGGGTTACGAGCAGTACTTC	CAWRQTTSGGYEQYF
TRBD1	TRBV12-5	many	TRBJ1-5	TGTGCTAGTGGCCTTAAGGACAGGGGGAAGTATCAGCCCCAGCATTTT	CASGLKDRGKYQPQHF
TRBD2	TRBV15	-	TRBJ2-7	TGTGCCACCAGCAGAGGCGGGAGGGCCGGAGAGCAGTACTTC	CATSRGGRAGEQYF
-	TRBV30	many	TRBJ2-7	TGTGCCTGGAGACCCGGTCCCTACGAGCAGTACTTC	CAWRPGPYEQYF
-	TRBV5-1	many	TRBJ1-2	TGCGCCAGCAGCCACGGGACCTTTTTATATGGCTACACCTTC	CASSHGTFLYGYTF
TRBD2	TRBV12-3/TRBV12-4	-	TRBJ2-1	TGTGCCAGCAGAGGGACTAGCGCTTCCTACAATGAGCAGTTCTTC	CASRGTSASYNEQFF
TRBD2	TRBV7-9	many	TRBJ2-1	TGTGCCAGCAGCTCCTCCGGGACTAGCGGCTACAATGAGCAGTTCTTC	CASSSSGTSGYNEQFF
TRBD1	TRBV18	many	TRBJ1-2	TGTGCCAGCTCACGCGGATCCCGACAGGGTGCCTATGGCTACACCTTC	CASSRGSRQGAYGYTF
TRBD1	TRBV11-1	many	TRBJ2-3	TGTGCCAGCAGCATCGGACAGGGGGCAGATACGCAGTATTTT	CASSIGQGADTQYF
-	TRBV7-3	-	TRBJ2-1	TGTGCCAGCAGCACCCAATGGGGACCATACAATGAGCAGTTCTTC	CASSTQWGPYNEQFF
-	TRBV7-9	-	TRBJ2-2	TGTGCCAGCAGGCCCTACCCCACCGGGGAGCTGTTTTTT	CASRPYPTGELFF
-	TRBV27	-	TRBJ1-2	TGTGCCGCGGGCAGCCCCTATGGCTACACCTTC	CAAGSPYGYTF
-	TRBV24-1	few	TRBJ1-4	TGTGCCACCAGTGACCATCAGCCGGGCCGGTTGGAAAAACTGTTTTTT	CATSDHQPGRLEKLFF
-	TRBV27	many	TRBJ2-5	TGTGCCAGCAGTCTAACAGGATTAGAGACCCAGTACTTC	CASSLTGLETQYF
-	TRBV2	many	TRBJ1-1	TGTGCCAGCAATTCTATCGGAGGCACTGAAGCTTTCTTT	CASNSIGGTEAFF
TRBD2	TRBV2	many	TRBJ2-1	TGTGCCAGCAGTGAAGGGGGGGGCGCAGCGTTAGCGGGAGGGGACAATGAGCAGTTCTTC	CASSEGGGAALAGGDNEQFF
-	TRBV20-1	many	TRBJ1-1	TGCAGTGCTAGAGACCGAACGATTACAGGATTCCGGGCTTTCTTT	CSARDRTITGFRAFF
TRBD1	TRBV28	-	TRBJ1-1	TGTGCCAGCAGCATCCCGGGACAGGGCAGGACTGAAGCTTTCTTT	CASSIPGQGRTEAFF
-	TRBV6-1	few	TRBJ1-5	TGTGCCAGCAGTCGTTCCAGGGGAGGTAGCAATCAGCCCCAGCATTTT	CASSRSRGGSNQPQHF
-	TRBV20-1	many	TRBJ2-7	TGCAGTGCTAGAATGACGGAGGCGGGCCACGAGCAGTACTTC	CSARMTEAGHEQYF
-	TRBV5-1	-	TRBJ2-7	TGCGCCAGCAGCGAAGAATTCTACGAGCAGTACTTC	CASSEEFYEQYF
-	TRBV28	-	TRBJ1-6	TGTGCCAGCAGTACCAGCCCTTATAATTCACCCCTCCACTTT	CASSTSPYNSPLHF
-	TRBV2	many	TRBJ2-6	TGTGCCAGCAGTGTAGGATTCCGGAGGACTGGGGCCAACGTCCTGACTTTC	CASSVGFRRTGANVLTF
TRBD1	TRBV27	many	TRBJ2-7	TGTGCCAGCAGACCCTACCGGACAGGAGCCTACGAGCAGTACTTC	CASRPYRTGAYEQYF
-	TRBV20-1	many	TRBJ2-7	TGCAGTGCTAAAGGTCAGGGGCCCTACGAGCAGTACTTC	CSAKGQGPYEQYF
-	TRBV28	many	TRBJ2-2	TGTGCCAGCAGTTTGCAAGGTCAGGGAAACACCGGGGAGCTGTTTTTT	CASSLQGQGNTGELFF
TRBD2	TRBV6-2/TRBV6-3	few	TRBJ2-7	TGTGCCAGCAGTGAAGCGGGGGGTTCCGGCGAGCAGTACTTC	CASSEAGGSGEQYF
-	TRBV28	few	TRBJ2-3	TGTGCCAGCAGTTTATGGCAGGGCAGGGCAGCGCAGTATTTT	CASSLWQGRAAQYF
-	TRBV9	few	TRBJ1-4	TGTGCCAGCAGCCCGGGGCTTAATGAAAAACTGTTTTTT	CASSPGLNEKLFF
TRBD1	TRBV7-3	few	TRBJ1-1	TGTGCCAGCAGTAGGGATACAGGGGTGGAGGAAGCTTTCTTT	CASSRDTGVEEAFF
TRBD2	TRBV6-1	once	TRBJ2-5	TGTGCCAGCACTCCAGGGACTAGCGGGAGGGCCATGGAGACCCAGTACTTC	CASTPGTSGRAMETQYF
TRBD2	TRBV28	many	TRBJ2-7	TGTGCCAGCTCTTCTGGTTGGACTAGCGGGAGGTACGAGCAGTACTTC	CASSSGWTSGRYEQYF
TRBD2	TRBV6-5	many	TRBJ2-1	TGTGCCAGCAGTTCATTAGCGGGATCTGAGCAGTTCTTC	CASSSLAGSEQFF
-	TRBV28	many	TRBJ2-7	TGTGCCAGCAGTCCACCGGGCACCCCCTGGGGTCTCGAGCAGTACTTC	CASSPPGTPWGLEQYF
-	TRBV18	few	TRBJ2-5	TGTGCCAGCTCACCACCTTCGGCAGGGAGCGAAGAGACCCAGTACTTC	CASSPPSAGSEETQYF
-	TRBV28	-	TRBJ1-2	TGTGCCAGCAAAGGGGTGGACTATGGCTACACCTTC	CASKGVDYGYTF
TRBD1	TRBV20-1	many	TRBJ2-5	TGCAGTGCTAAGTACAGGGGGCGGCGAGAGACCCAGTACTTC	CSAKYRGRRETQYF
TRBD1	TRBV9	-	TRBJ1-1	TGTGCCAGCAGCACCCGGACAGGGTCCACTGAAGCTTTCTTT	CASSTRTGSTEAFF
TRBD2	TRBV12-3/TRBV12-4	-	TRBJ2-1	TGTGCCAGCAGTGGGGGGACTAGCGGATCCGTTCGCAATGAGCAGTTCTTC	CASSGGTSGSVRNEQFF